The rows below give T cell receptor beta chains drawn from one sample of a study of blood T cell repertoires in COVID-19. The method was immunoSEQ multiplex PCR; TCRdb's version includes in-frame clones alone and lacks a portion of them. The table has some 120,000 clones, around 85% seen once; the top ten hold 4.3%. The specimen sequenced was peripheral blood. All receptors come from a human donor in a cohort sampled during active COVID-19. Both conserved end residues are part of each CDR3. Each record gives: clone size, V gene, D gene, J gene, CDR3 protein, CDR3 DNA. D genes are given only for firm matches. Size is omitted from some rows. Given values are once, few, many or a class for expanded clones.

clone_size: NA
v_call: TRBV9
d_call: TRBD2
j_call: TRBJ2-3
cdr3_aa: CASSVGAGGQRDTQYF
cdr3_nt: TGTGCCAGCAGCGTAGGGGCGGGGGGGCAAAGAGATACGCAGTATTTT

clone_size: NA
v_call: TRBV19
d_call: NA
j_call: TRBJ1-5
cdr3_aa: CASSRQVNQPQHF
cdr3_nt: TGTGCCAGTAGTCGACAGGTTAATCAGCCCCAGCATTTT

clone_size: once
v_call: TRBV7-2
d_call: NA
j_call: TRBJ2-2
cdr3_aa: CASSSTPMGELFF
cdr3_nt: TGTGCCAGCAGCTCGACTCCAATGGGGGAGCTGTTTTTT

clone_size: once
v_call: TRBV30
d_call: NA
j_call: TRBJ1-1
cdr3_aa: CAWNRQGNTEAFF
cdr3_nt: TGTGCCTGGAATCGGCAGGGGAACACTGAAGCTTTCTTT

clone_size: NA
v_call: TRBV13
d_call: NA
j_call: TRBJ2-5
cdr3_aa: CASSSQGALRGTQYF
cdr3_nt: TGTGCCAGCAGTTCTCAGGGTGCCCTCAGGGGGACCCAGTACTTC

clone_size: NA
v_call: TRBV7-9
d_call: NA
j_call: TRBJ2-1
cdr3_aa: CASSLAPRDEQFF
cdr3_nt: TGTGCCAGCAGCTTAGCGCCGAGGGATGAGCAGTTCTTC

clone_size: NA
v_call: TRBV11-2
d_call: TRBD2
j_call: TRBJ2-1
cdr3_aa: CASSLLVGGDAMGEQFF
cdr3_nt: TGTGCCAGCAGCTTATTGGTGGGGGGGGATGCGATGGGTGAGCAGTTCTTC

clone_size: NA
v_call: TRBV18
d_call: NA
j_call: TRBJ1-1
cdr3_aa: CASLKTGGIMNTEAFF
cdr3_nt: TGTGCCAGTCTCAAGACAGGTGGGATCATGAACACTGAAGCTTTCTTT

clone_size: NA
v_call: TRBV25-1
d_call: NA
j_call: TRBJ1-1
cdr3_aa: CASSEKRGNTEAFF
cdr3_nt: TGTGCCAGCAGTGAGAAGAGAGGGAACACTGAAGCTTTCTTT

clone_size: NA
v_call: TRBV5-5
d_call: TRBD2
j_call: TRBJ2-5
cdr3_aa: CASSLVASGGVETQYF
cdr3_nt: TGTGCCAGCAGCTTGGTAGCTAGCGGGGGTGTGGAGACCCAGTACTTC

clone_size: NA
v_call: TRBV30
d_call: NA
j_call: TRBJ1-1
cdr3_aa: CAWSVLRPGAEAFF
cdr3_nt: TGTGCCTGGAGTGTATTAAGACCCGGGGCTGAAGCTTTCTTT

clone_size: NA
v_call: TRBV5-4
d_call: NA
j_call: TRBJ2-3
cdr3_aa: CASSVQGTDTQYF
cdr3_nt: TGTGCCAGCAGCGTCCAGGGCACAGATACGCAGTATTTT

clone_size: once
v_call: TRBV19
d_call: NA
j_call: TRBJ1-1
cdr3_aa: CASSIASRAGAEAFF
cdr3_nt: TGTGCCAGTAGTATCGCTAGCCGGGCTGGGGCTGAAGCTTTCTTT

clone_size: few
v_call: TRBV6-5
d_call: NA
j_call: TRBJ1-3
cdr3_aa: CASSQTLSGNTIYF
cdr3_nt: TGTGCCAGCAGCCAGACTCTCTCTGGAAACACCATATATTTT

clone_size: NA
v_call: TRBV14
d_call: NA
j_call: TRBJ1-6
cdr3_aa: CASSQESTVNSPLHF
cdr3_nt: TGTGCCAGCAGCCAAGAATCGACAGTTAATTCACCCCTCCACTTT

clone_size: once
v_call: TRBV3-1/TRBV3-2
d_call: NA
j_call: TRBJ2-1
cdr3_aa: CASSRPNEQFF
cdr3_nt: TGTGCCAGCAGCCGGCCCAATGAGCAGTTCTTC

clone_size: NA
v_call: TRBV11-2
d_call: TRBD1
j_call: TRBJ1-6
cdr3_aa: CASSLVWTGRSPLHF
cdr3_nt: TGTGCCAGCAGCTTAGTCTGGACAGGGAGGTCACCCCTCCACTTT

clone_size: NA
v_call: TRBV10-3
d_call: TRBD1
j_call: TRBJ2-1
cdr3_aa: CAISEGQEGKFF
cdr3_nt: TGTGCCATCAGTGAAGGACAGGAAGGGAAGTTCTTC

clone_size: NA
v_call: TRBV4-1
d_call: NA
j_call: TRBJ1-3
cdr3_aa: CASSQDPQGGNTIYF
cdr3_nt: TGCGCCAGCAGCCAAGATCCCCAGGGTGGAAACACCATATATTTT

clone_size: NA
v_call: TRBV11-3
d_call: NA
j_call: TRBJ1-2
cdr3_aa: CASSLDAAIANYGYTF
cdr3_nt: TGTGCCAGCAGCTTAGATGCGGCTATCGCTAACTATGGCTACACCTTC

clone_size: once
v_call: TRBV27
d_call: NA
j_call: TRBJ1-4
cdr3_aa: CASSLTGARAKLFF
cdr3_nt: TGTGCCAGCAGTTTGACAGGCGCGAGAGCAAAACTGTTTTTT

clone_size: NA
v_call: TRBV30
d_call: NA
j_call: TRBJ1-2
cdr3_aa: CAWNTGPKGRRNYGYTF
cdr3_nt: TGTGCCTGGAATACGGGCCCCAAGGGTCGGAGGAACTATGGCTACACCTTC

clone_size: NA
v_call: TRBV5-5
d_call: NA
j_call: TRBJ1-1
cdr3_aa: CASSLELGSLEAFF
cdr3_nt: TGTGCCAGCAGCTTGGAACTTGGGAGCCTTGAAGCTTTCTTT

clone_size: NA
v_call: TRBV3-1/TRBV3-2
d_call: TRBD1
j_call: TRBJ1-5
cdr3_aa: CASSVGGGQGSQPQHF
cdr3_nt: TGTGCCAGCAGTGTGGGGGGGGGACAGGGGAGTCAGCCCCAGCATTTT

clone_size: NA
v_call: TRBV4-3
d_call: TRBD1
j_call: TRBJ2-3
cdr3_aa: CASSHGQGADTQYF
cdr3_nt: TGCGCCAGCAGCCACGGACAGGGAGCAGATACGCAGTATTTT

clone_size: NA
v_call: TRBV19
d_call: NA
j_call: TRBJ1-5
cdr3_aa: CASSAWEQPQHF
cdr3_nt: TGTGCCAGTAGTGCTTGGGAGCAGCCCCAGCATTTT

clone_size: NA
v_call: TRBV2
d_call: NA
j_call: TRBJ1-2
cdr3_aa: CASLRGFGGYTF
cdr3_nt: TGTGCCAGCCTCAGGGGTTTTGGTGGCTACACCTTC

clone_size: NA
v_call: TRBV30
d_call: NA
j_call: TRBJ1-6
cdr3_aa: CASGRDTLSPLHF
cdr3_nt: TGTGCCTCGGGAAGGGACACCCTTTCACCCCTCCACTTT

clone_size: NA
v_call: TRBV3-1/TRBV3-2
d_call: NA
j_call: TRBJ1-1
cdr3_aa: CASSQDLRATEAFF
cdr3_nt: TGTGCCAGCAGCCAAGATCTCAGGGCAACTGAAGCTTTCTTT

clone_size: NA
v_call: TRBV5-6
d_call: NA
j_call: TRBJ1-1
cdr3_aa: CASSRLQGTGTEAFF
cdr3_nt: TGTGCCAGCAGCCGACTTCAGGGGACGGGCACTGAAGCTTTCTTT

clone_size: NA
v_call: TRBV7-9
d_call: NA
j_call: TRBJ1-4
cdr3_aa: CASSLAGPSNEKLFF
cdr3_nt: TGTGCCAGCAGCTTGGCAGGGCCGTCGAATGAAAAACTGTTTTTT

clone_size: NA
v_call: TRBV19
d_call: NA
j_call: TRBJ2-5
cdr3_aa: CASSVRGTEETQYF
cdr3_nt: TGTGCCAGTAGCGTCAGGGGGACTGAAGAGACCCAGTACTTC

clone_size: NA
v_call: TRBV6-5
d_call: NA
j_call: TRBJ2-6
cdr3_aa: CASSRGAPGANVLTF
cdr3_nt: TGTGCCAGCAGTCGGGGGGCGCCCGGGGCCAACGTCCTGACTTTC

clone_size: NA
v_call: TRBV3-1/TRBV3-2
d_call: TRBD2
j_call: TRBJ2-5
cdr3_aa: CASGRASGSQETQYF
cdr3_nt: TGTGCCAGCGGAAGGGCTAGCGGGAGCCAAGAGACCCAGTACTTC

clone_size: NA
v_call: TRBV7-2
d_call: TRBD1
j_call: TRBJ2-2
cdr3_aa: CASRTDGTDNTGELFF
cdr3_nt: TGTGCCAGCAGGACAGACGGGACAGATAACACCGGGGAGCTGTTTTTT

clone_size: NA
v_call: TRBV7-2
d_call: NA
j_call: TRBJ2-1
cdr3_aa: CASSLESNEQFF
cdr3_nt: TGTGCCAGCAGCTTAGAGAGCAATGAGCAGTTCTTC

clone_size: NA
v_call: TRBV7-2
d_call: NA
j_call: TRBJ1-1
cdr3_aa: CASSFMRVGEAFF
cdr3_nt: TGTGCCAGCAGCTTTATGAGGGTGGGTGAAGCTTTCTTT

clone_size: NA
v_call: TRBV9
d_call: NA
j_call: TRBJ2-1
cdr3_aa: CASSVAGSHEQFF
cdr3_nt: TGTGCCAGCAGCGTGGCGGGGAGCCATGAGCAGTTCTTC

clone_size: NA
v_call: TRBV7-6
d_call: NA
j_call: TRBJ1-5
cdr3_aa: CASSEAGLPQHF
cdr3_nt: TGTGCCAGCAGCGAGGCAGGGCTGCCCCAGCATTTT

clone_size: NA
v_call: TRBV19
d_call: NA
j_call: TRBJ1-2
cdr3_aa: CASTLIDRNYGYTF
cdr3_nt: TGTGCCAGTACCCTTATAGACAGGAACTATGGCTACACCTTC